Listed here are 19 T cell receptor beta chains from one sample, sequenced in a study of cytomegalovirus exposure and HLA in healthy donors. This PCR relied on a set of 60 Vbeta primers and 13 Jbeta primers. The method was immunoSEQ multiplex PCR; TCRdb's version includes in-frame clones alone and lacks a portion of them. The table records roughly 63,000 clones, around 68% of them present only once. Sequenced input: PBMCs. The receptors stem from a man over 45 in good health and CMV-seropositive.

This chain connects TRBV9 to TRBJ1-4, with a weak D call TRBD1 (5 bases). Germline lookup yields CDR1 SGDLS and CDR2 YYNGEE. V was pared by 4 bases and J by 1 base, with 11 bases between. The CDR3 contains 15 residues. CDR3 nucleotide sequence: TGTGCCAGCAGCCGCGGGGGGAGAACTAATGAAAAACTGTTTTTT. Translated: CASSRGGRTNEKLFF.

The chain uses TRBV6-5 and TRBJ1-5; TRBD1 matches 8 bases. The CDR3 totals 13 residues. Germline CDR1 and CDR2: MNHEY and SVGAGI. The junction had 3 bases not matched to a gene; V was cut back by 9 bases and J by 2 bases. Written as DNA, the CDR3 is TGTGCCAGTGGACAGGGAGGCAATCAGCCCCAGCATTTT. It yields the protein CASGQGGNQPQHF.

This rearrangement joins TRBV7-9 to TRBJ1-1, with 9 bases matching TRBD1. The germline CDR1 and CDR2 sequences are SEHNR and FQNEAQ (reference sequence). CDR3 size: 14 residues. V lost 6 bases to trimming and J lost 3 bases; unmatched junction nucleotides: 5. Written as DNA, the CDR3 is TGTGCCAGCAGACCCGACAGGGGGTACACTGAAGCTTTCTTT. Its translation is CASRPDRGYTEAFF.

The V gene is TRBV2, the J gene TRBJ2-3, with TRBD2 matching over 15 bases. Germline lookup yields CDR1 SNHLY and CDR2 FYNNEI. V was clipped by 10 bases and J by 2 bases; unmatched bases: 10. This CDR3 comprises 17 residues. Here the CDR3 reads CATVGTSGRLYTDTQYF. The CDR3 nucleotides are TGTGCCACCGTGGGGACTAGCGGGAGGTTATACACAGATACGCAGTATTTT.

This clone was seen only once. J is TRBJ1-5 and V is TRBV18; 7 bases map to TRBD1. CDR3 size: 15 residues. With V trimmed by 2 bases and J by 3 bases, 4 bases remained unmatched. The germline V gene encodes CDR1 KGHSH and CDR2 LQKENI. The CDR3 is CASSPAQGYNQPQHF. The CDR3, as DNA: TGTGCCAGCTCACCAGCACAGGGGTACAATCAGCCCCAGCATTTT. Looking up the rest from reference TRBV18 and TRBJ1-5 gives the full variable domain: NAGVMQNPRHLVRRRGQEARLRCSPMKGHSHVYWYRQLPEEGLKFMVYLQKENIIDESGMPKERFSAEFPKEGPSILRIQQVVRGDSAAYFCASSPAQGYNQPQHFGDGTRLSIL.

The rearrangement links TRBV30 to TRBJ1-5, with 7 bases identical to TRBD1. V trimming: 7 bases; J trimming: 4 bases; junction bases outside the gene matches: 22. This CDR3 region has 18 residues. Germline CDR1 reads GTSNPN; CDR2 reads SVGIG (reference sequence). DNA for the CDR3: TGTGCCTTCACAGCCGGGGTCAACAGGGGAAGATGGAATCAGCCCCAGCATTTT. As protein: CAFTAGVNRGRWNQPQHF.

V usage is TRBV7-2 and J usage is TRBJ2-7, with D possibly TRBD2 on 5 matching bases. The CDR3 sequence is 15 residues long. With 3 bases removed from V and 1 base from J, the gap between germline ends came to 13 bases. Per germline, CDR1 SGHTA and CDR2 FQGNSA. The CDR3 sequence is CASSFEGLPSYEQYF. The CDR3 DNA is TGTGCCAGCAGCTTCGAGGGCCTACCATCCTACGAGCAGTACTTC.

The V and J genes are TRBV6-5 and TRBJ1-2; TRBD1 matches 7 bases. The CDR3 runs to 13 residues. V lost 2 bases and J lost 9; bases outside the gene matches: 6. Germline CDR1 and CDR2: MNHEY and SVGAGI. CDR3: CASSYQQGLRYTF. The CDR3 nucleotides read TGTGCCAGCAGTTACCAACAGGGGCTGCGCTACACCTTC.

The CDR3 DNA reads as TGTGCCAGCAGGGACAGGGGGTACTATGGCTACACCTTC. It encodes CASRDRGYYGYTF. The rearrangement joins TRBV6-1 to TRBJ1-2, with TRBD1 identical over 10 bases. The germline V gene has CDR1 MNHNS and CDR2 SASEGT. Trimming took 6 bases from V and 3 from J; bases not matched to a gene: 1. The CDR3 totals 13 residues.

The table lists this clone with a few counts. This chain links TRBV10-1 with TRBJ2-7; 7 nucleotides match TRBD2. Germline-derived CDR1 and CDR2 are WNHNN and SYGVQD (reference sequence). J gave up 7 bases and V 4 bases, and 16 bases lay outside the gene matches. This CDR3 is built from 16 residues. Written as DNA, the CDR3 is TGCGCCAGCAGTGTACCCTTACCAAGGACTAGGGAAGAGCAGTACTTC. This translates into CASSVPLPRTREEQYF.

This rearrangement joins TRBV7-6 to TRBJ2-7, with D perhaps matching TRBD1 (6 bases). Germline V gene sequence: CDR1 SGHVS, CDR2 FNYEAQ. The CDR3 consists of 14 residues. V shed 5 bases and J shed 1 base, with 12 bases lying between them. The CDR3 here is CASSLTGLSYEQYF. For the CDR3, the DNA is TGTGCCAGCAGCCTCACAGGGCTTTCCTACGAGCAGTACTTC.

The chain carries TRBV29-1 and TRBJ1-1, with 7 bases lining up with TRBD1. The junction had 0 bases not matched to a gene; V was cut back by 4 bases and J by 1 base. The CDR3 is made up of 12 amino acids. Germline CDR1 and CDR2: SQVTM and ANQGSEA. CDR3 amino acids: CSVGQGNTEAFF. Here the CDR3 DNA reads TGCAGCGTTGGACAGGGGAACACTGAAGCTTTCTTT.

The V call is TRBV7-9, the J call TRBJ1-2; D is ambiguous. The germline gives CDR1 SEHNR, CDR2 FQNEAQ (reference sequence). This CDR3 region has 12 residues. The ends were cut back, 4 bases at V and 5 bases at J, with 8 bases in the middle. Written as DNA, the CDR3 is TGTGCCAGCAGCTCTCGCGGGTATGGCTACACCTTC. Translated: CASSSRGYGYTF.

This clone was picked up a small number of times. The chain carries TRBV28 and TRBJ2-7, with D possibly matching TRBD1 (7 bases). Germline CDR1 and CDR2: MDHEN and SYDVKM. The V gene lost 5 bases and the J gene lost 0 bases, with 20 bases spanning the gap. The CDR3 spans 17 residues. CDR3 protein: CASSPLGGTAFSYEQYF. The CDR3 DNA is TGTGCCAGCAGTCCCCTCGGCGGGACAGCTTTCTCCTACGAGCAGTACTTC.

The V call is TRBV9, the J call TRBJ2-3, with TRBD2 matching over 12 bases. Germline V CDR1 and CDR2: SGDLS, YYNGEE. This CDR3 has 16 residues. The V and J ends lost 4 bases and 3 bases, in that order; junction bases with no gene match: 6. The CDR3 coding sequence is TGTGCCAGCAGCCCTCAAGGACTAGCGGGGACAGATACGCAGTATTTT. Translation: CASSPQGLAGTDTQYF. The full variable domain, completed using reference TRBV9 and TRBJ2-3, is DSGVTQTPKHLITATGQRVTLRCSPRSGDLSVYWYQQSLDQGLQFLIQYYNGEERAKGNILERFSAQQFPDLHSELNLSSLELGDSALYFCASSPQGLAGTDTQYFGPGTRLTVL.

The rearrangement joins TRBV19 to TRBJ1-2; 8 nucleotides line up with TRBD1. CDR1 is LNHDA, CDR2 SQIVND, per germline (reference sequence). The CDR3 has 15 residues. V lost 9 bases, J lost 4 bases, and 13 bases stayed unmatched. Here the CDR3 reads CASTLQPGTGYGYTF. In DNA, the CDR3 is TGTGCCAGCACGCTCCAACCCGGGACAGGCTATGGCTACACCTTC.

This clone was seen more than once but under ten times. The chain is built from TRBV7-8 and TRBJ2-7; 8 positions agree with TRBD1. Germline V lookup: CDR1 SGHVS, CDR2 FQNEAQ. The CDR3 runs 14 residues. V dropped 5 bases and J dropped 7; count of bases not matched to a gene: 10. CDR3 residues: CASSTRTGIGEQYF. The CDR3, as DNA: TGTGCCAGCAGCACCCGGACAGGGATCGGAGAGCAGTACTTC.

This clone was detected only once. The genes are TRBV29-1 and TRBJ1-2; D may be TRBD1 (6 bases). Looked up from germline, CDR1 is SQVTM and CDR2 is ANQGSEA. Trimming cost V 4 bases and J 7 bases, with 10 bases left between them. This CDR3 has 11 residues. CDR3 sequence (DNA): TGCAGCGTTGCAGGGGTTGGTGGCTACACCTTC. Its protein product is CSVAGVGGYTF.

This clone was observed a few times. The chain couples TRBV20-1 to TRBJ2-7, with 8 bases fitting TRBD2. The CDR3 loop spans 11 amino acids. After removal of 5 bases from V and 3 bases from J, the junction contained 0 bases not matched to a gene. Germline loops: CDR1 DFQATT, CDR2 SNEGSKA (reference sequence). DNA for the CDR3: TGCAGTGCTGCGGGGGGCTACGAGCAGTACTTC. It yields the protein CSAAGGYEQYF.